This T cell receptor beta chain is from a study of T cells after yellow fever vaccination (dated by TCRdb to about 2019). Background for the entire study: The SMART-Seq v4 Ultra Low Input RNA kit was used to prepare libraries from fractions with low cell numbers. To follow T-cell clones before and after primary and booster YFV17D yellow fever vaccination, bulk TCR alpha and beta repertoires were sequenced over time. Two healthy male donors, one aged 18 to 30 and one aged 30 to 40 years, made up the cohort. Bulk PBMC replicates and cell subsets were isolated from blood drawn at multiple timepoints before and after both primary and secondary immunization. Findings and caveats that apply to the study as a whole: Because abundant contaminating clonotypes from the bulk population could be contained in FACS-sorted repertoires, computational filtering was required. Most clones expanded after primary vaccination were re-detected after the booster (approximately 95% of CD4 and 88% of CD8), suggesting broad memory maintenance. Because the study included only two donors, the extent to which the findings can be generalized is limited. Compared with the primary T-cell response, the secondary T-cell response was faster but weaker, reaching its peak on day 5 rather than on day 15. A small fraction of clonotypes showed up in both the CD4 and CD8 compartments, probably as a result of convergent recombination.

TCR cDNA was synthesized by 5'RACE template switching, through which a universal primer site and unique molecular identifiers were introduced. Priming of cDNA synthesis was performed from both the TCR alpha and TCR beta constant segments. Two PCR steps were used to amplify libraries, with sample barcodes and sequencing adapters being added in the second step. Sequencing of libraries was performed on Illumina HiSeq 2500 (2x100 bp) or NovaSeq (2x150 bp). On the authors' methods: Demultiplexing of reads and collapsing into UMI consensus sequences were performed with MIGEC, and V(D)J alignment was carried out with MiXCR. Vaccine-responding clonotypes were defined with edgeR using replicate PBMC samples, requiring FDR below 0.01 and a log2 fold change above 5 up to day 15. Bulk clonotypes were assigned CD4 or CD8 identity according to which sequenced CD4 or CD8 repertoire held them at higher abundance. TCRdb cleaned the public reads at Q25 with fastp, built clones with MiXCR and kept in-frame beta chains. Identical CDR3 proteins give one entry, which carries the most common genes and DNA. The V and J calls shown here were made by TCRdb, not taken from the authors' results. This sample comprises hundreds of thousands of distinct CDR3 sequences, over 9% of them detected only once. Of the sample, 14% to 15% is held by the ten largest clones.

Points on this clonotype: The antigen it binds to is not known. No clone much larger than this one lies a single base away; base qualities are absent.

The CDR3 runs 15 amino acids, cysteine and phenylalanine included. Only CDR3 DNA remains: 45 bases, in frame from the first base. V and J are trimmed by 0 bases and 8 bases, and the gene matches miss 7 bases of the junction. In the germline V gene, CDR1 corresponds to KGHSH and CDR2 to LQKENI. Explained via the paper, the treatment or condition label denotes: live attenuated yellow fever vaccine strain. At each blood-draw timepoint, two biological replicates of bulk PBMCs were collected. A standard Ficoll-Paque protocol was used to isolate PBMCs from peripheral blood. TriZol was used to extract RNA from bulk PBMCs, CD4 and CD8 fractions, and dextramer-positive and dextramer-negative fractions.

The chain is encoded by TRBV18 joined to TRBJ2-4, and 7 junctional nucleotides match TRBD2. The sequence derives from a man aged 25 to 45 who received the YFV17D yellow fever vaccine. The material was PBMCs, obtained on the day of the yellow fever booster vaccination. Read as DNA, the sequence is TGTGCCAGCTCACCACCGCTAGCGGAGGGAGACATTCAGTACTTC. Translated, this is CASSPPLAEGDIQYF.